The subject of this entry is one T cell receptor (beta chain). Per the germline V gene, CDR1 is SGHRS and CDR2 is YFSETQ. V lost 4 bases and J lost 2, with 12 bases in between. The CDR3 has 14 amino acids. This sample stems from a study of blood T cell repertoires in COVID-19. Study context: Sites across the United States, Italy and Spain contributed samples from acute and convalescent COVID-19. T cells, B-cell-depleted T cells, or PBMCs supplied cDNA or gDNA.

Source study methods: Reference gene primers were amplified, and this amplification served to estimate nucleated cell counts. The method was immunoSEQ multiplex PCR; TCRdb's version includes in-frame clones alone and lacks a portion of them. V and J calls and clone size follow that table, whereas D and trimming were derived from the DNA. The sample comprises 240,000 or so clones, roughly four fifths of which are singletons, and 1.9% rests with the top ten. Sequenced material: peripheral blood. The TCR sequence derives from a woman aged 80 or older with acute or convalescent COVID-19. The V call is TRBV5-1, the J call TRBJ1-2; no firm D call. For the CDR3, the DNA is TGCGCCAGCAGCCCGATTGCAGGCAACTATGGCTACACCTTC. Encoded protein: CASSPIAGNYGYTF. Based on the CDR3 plus reference TRBV5-1 and TRBJ1-2, the full variable domain is KAGVTQTPRYLIKTRGQQVTLSCSPISGHRSVSWYQQTPGQGLQFLFEYFSETQRNKGNFPGRFSGRQFSNSRSEMNVSTLELGDSALYLCASSPIAGNYGYTFGSGTRLTVV.